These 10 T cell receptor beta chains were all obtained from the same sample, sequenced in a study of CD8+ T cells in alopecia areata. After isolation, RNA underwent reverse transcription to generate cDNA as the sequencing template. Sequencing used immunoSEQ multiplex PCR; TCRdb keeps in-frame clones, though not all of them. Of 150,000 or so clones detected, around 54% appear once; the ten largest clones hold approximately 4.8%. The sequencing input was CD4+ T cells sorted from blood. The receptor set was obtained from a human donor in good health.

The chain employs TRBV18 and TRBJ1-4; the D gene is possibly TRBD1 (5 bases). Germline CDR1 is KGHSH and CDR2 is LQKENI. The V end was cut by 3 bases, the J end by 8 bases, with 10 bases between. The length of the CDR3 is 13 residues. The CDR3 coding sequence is TGTGCCAGCTCACCGGGGCTGGGAGAAAAACTGTTTTTT. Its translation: CASSPGLGEKLFF.

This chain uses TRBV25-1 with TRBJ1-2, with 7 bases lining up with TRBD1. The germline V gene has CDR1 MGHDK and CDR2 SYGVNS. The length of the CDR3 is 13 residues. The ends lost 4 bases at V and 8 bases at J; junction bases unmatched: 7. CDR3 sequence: CASSVRQGSGYTF. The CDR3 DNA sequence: TGTGCCAGCAGTGTTCGACAGGGCAGCGGCTACACCTTC.

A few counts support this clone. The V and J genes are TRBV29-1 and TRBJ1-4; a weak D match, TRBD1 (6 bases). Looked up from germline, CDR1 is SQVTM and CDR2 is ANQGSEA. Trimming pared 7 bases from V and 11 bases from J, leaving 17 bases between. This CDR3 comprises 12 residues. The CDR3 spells CSAAAQGRKLFF. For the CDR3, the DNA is TGCAGCGCCGCAGCACAGGGCAGGAAACTGTTTTTT.

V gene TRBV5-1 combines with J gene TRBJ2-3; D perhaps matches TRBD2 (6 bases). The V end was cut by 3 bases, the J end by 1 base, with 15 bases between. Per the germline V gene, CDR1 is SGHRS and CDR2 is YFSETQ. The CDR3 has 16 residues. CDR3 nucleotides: TGCGCCAGCAGCTCACCGTGGAGGGTCGGCACAGATACGCAGTATTTT. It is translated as CASSSPWRVGTDTQYF.

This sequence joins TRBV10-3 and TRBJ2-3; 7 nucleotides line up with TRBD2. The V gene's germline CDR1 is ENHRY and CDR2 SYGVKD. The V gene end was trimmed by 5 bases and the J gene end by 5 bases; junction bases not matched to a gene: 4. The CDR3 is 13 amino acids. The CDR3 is CAISPREQDTQYF. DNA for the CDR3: TGTGCCATCAGTCCGCGGGAGCAAGATACGCAGTATTTT.

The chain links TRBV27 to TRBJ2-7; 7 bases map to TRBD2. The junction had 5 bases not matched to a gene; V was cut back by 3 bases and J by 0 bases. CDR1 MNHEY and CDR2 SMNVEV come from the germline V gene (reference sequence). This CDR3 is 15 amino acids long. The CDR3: CASSFRGSGSYEQYF. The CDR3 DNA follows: TGTGCCAGCAGTTTTCGCGGGAGTGGCTCCTACGAGCAGTACTTC.

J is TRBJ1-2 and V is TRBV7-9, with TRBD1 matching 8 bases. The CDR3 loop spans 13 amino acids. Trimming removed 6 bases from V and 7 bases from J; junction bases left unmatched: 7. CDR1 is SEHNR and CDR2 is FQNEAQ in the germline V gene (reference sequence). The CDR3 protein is CASSLQGESGYTF. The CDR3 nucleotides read TGTGCCAGCAGTTTACAGGGGGAGAGTGGCTACACCTTC.

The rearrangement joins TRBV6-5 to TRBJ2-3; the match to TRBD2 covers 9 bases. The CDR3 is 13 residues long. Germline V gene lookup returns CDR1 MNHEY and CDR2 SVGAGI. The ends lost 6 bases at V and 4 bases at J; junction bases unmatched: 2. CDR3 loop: CASRRTSADTQYF. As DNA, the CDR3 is TGTGCCAGCAGAAGGACTAGCGCAGATACGCAGTATTTT.

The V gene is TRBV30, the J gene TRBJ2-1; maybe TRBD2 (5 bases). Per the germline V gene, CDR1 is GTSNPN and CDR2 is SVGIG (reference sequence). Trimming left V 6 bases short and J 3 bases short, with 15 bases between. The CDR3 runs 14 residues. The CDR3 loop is CACQAGILYNEQFF. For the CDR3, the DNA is TGTGCCTGCCAGGCCGGGATCCTCTACAATGAGCAGTTCTTC.

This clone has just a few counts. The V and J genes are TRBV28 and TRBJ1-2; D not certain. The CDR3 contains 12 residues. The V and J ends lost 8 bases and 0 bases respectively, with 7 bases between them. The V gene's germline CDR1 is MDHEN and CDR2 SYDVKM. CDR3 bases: TGTGCCAGCGTGACCCCTAACTATGGCTACACCTTC. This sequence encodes CASVTPNYGYTF.